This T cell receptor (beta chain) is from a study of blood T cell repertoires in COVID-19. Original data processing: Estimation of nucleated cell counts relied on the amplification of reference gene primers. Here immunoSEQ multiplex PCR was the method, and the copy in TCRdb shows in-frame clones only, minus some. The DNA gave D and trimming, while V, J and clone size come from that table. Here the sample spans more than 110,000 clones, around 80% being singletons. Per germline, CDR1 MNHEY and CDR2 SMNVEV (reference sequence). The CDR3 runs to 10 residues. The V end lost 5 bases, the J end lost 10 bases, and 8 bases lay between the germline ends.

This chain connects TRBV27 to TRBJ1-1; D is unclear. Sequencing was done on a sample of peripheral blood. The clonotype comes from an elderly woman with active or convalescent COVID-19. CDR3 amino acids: CASSQARAFF. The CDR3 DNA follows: TGTGCCAGCAGTCAAGCAAGAGCTTTCTTT.